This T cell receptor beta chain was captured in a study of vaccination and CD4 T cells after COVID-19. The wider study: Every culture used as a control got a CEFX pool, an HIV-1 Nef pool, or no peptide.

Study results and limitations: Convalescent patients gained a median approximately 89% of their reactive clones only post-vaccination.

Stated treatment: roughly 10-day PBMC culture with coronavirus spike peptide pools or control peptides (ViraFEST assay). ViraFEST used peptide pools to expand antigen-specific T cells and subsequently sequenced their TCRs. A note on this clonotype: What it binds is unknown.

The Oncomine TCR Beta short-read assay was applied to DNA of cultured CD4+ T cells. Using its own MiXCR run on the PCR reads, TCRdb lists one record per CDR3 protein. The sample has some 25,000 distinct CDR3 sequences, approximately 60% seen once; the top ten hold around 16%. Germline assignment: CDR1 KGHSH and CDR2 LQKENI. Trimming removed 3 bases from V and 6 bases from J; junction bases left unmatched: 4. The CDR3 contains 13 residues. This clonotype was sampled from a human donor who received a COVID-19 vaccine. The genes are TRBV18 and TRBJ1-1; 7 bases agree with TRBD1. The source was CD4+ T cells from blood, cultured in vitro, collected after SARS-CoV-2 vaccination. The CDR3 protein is CASSPGRGAEAFF. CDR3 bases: TGTGCCAGCTCACCGGGCAGGGGGGCTGAAGCTTTCTTT. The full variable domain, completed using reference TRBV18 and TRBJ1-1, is NAGVMQNPRHLVRRRGQEARLRCSPMKGHSHVYWYRQLPEEGLKFMVYLQKENIIDESGMPKERFSAEFPKEGPSILRIQQVVRGDSAAYFCASSPGRGAEAFFGQGTRLTVV.